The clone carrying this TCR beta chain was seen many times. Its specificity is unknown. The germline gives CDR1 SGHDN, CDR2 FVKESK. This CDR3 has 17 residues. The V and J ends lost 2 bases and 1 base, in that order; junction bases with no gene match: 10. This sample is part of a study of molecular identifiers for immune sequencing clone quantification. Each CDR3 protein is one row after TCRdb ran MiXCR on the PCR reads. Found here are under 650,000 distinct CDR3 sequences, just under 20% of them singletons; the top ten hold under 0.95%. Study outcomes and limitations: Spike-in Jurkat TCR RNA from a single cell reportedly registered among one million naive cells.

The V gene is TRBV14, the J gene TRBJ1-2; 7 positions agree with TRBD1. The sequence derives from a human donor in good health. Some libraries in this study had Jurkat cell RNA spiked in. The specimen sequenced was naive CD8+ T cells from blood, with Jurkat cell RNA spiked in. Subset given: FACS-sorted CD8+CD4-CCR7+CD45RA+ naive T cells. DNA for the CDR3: TGTGCCAGCAGCCAAATTACCGGGACAGAGTATAACTATGGCTACACCTTC. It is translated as CASSQITGTEYNYGYTF.